These T cell receptor beta chains were read from a single sample in a study of PD-1 blockade in classical Hodgkin lymphoma. Profiling relied on immunoSEQ multiplex PCR, and the TCRdb table lists in-frame clones only, not all of them. This sample yields fewer than 25,000 clones, of which roughly 89% are seen a single time; more than 0.2% belongs to the top ten. Input material: CD4+ T cells from blood. All receptors come from a human donor with classical Hodgkin lymphoma. The CDR3 runs from the conserved cysteine through the conserved F or W. The order of the fields is clone size, V gene, J gene, D gene, CDR3 protein, CDR3 DNA. A D gene is named only where the DNA matches it firmly. Clone size is shown for a subset of rows, as once, few, many or a class of expanded clone.

>once|TRBV9|TRBJ2-7|TRBD2
CASSVDPSGRAYEQYF
TGTGCCAGCAGCGTAGACCCTAGCGGACGAGCCTACGAGCAGTACTTC
>NA|TRBV7-9|TRBJ2-4|NA
CASSRFTDERGYF
TGTGCCAGCAGCCGCTTTACGGACGAAAGGGGGTACTTC
>NA|TRBV11-2|TRBJ2-7|TRBD2
CASSRGLAEPYEQYF
TGTGCCAGCAGCCGAGGACTAGCGGAGCCCTACGAGCAGTACTTC
>NA|TRBV5-1|TRBJ1-2|NA
CASSLTGTNYGYTF
TGCGCCAGCAGCTTGACAGGAACTAACTATGGCTACACCTTC
>NA|TRBV7-7|TRBJ2-3|TRBD2
CASSRGGGSTDTQYF
TGTGCTAGCAGCCGGGGCGGGGGAAGCACAGATACGCAGTATTTT
>NA|TRBV5-5|TRBJ2-7|TRBD2
CASSLGLAGVENEQYF
TGTGCCAGCAGCTTGGGATTAGCGGGAGTCGAGAACGAGCAGTACTTC
>NA|TRBV11-3|TRBJ2-1|NA
CASSPRGSYNEQFF
TGTGCCAGCAGCCCAAGGGGATCCTACAATGAGCAGTTCTTC
>NA|TRBV5-4|TRBJ2-7|NA
CASSSLGGRGSYEQYF
TGTGCCAGCAGCTCGCTAGGGGGACGGGGCTCCTACGAGCAGTACTTC
>NA|TRBV21-1|TRBJ1-5|NA
CASSKGTGQIYSNQPQHF
TGTGCCAGCAGCAAAGGTACTGGACAGATATATAGCAATCAGCCCCAGCATTTT
>NA|TRBV2|TRBJ2-2|NA
CASRQRTALGTGELFF
TGTGCCAGCAGACAAAGGACAGCCCTAGGCACCGGGGAGCTGTTTTTT
>NA|TRBV5-6|TRBJ2-4|TRBD1
CASRARQGASKNIQYF
TGTGCCAGCCGAGCACGGCAGGGGGCGTCCAAAAACATTCAGTACTTC
>NA|TRBV10-3|TRBJ2-7|NA
CAISEGFGAYYEQYF
TGTGCCATCAGTGAGGGATTCGGGGCTTACTACGAGCAGTACTTC
>NA|TRBV5-4|TRBJ2-1|NA
CASIHRDKDNEQFF
TGTGCCAGCATCCACCGGGACAAGGACAATGAGCAGTTCTTC
>NA|TRBV28|TRBJ1-5|TRBD1
CASSWGQGSNQPQHF
TGTGCCAGCAGTTGGGGACAGGGTAGCAATCAGCCCCAGCATTTT
>NA|TRBV18|TRBJ2-2|NA
CASSPSKVTGELFF
TGTGCCAGCTCACCATCGAAGGTCACCGGGGAGCTGTTTTTT
>few|TRBV7-9|TRBJ1-2|NA
CASRSRRENYGYTF
TGTGCCAGCAGGAGTCGCAGGGAGAACTATGGCTACACCTTC
>NA|TRBV6-6|TRBJ1-1|NA
CASILGQTEAFF
TGTGCCAGCATCTTAGGACAGACTGAAGCTTTCTTT
>NA|TRBV7-2|TRBJ2-5|TRBD2
CASSFQGLAGGETQYF
TGTGCCAGCAGCTTCCAGGGACTAGCGGGAGGCGAGACCCAGTACTTC
>NA|TRBV5-1|TRBJ2-1|TRBD2
CASSLEASGAYNEQFF
TGCGCCAGCAGCTTGGAGGCTAGCGGAGCCTACAATGAGCAGTTCTTC
>NA|TRBV4-3|TRBJ2-3|NA
CASSQESGPAQYF
TGCGCCAGCAGCCAAGAGTCAGGGCCGGCGCAGTATTTT
>NA|TRBV19|TRBJ2-7|NA
CASSMRVTYEQYF
TGTGCCAGTAGTATGAGGGTCACCTACGAGCAGTACTTC
>NA|TRBV21-1|TRBJ2-3|NA
CAPGGGRGTDTQYF
TGTGCCCCCGGGGGCGGGAGAGGTACAGATACGCAGTATTTT
>NA|TRBV25-1|TRBJ1-2|NA
CASSRGYGYTF
TGTGCCAGCAGTAGGGGTTATGGCTACACCTTC
>NA|TRBV6-1|TRBJ1-3|NA
CASSQREVSGNTIYF
TGTGCCAGCAGCCAAAGGGAAGTCTCTGGAAACACCATATATTTT
>NA|TRBV7-9|TRBJ2-1|TRBD1
CASSFFSGQGINEQFF
TGTGCCAGCAGCTTCTTCAGCGGACAGGGGATCAATGAGCAGTTCTTC
>NA|TRBV5-1|TRBJ2-7|TRBD1
CASSLGQGSYEQYF
TGCGCCAGCAGCCTGGGACAGGGGTCTTACGAGCAGTACTTC